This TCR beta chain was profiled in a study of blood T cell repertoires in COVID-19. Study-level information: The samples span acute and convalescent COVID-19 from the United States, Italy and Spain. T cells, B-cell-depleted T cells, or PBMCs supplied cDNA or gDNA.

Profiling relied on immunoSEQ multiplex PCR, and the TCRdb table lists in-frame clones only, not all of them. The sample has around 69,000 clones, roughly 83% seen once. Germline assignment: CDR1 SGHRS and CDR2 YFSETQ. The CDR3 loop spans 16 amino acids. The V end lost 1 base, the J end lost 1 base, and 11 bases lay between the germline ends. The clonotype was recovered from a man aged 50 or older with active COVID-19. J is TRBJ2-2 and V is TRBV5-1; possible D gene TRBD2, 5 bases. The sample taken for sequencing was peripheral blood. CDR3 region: CASSLRGSGNTGELFF. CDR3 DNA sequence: TGCGCCAGCAGCTTGAGAGGAAGCGGGAACACCGGGGAGCTGTTTTTT.